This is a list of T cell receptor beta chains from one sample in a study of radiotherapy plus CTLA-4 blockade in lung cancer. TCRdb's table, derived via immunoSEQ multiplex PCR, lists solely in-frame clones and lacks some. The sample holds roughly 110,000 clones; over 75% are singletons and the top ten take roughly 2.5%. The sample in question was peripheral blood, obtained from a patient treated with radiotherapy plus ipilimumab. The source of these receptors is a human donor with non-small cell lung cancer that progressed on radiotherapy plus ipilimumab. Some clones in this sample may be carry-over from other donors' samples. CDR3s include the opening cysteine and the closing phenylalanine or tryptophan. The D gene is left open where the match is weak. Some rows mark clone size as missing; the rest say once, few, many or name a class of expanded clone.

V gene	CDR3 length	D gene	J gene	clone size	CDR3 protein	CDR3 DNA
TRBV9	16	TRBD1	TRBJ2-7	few	CASSGPPGQGGYEQYF	TGTGCCAGCAGCGGGCCTCCGGGACAGGGTGGATACGAGCAGTACTTC
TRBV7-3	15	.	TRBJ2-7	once	CASSPTSARTDEQYF	TGTGCCAGCAGCCCCACCTCGGCGCGGACAGACGAGCAGTACTTC
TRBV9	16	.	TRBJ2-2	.	CASSPSGRTDTGELFF	TGTGCCAGCAGCCCCTCTGGGAGGACTGACACCGGGGAGCTGTTTTTT
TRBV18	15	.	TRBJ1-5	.	CASSPKHDSNQPQHF	TGTGCCAGCTCACCGAAGCATGATAGCAATCAGCCCCAGCATTTT
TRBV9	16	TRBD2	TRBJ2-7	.	CASSVGLAGGVNEQYF	TGTGCCAGCAGCGTAGGTCTAGCGGGGGGCGTAAACGAGCAGTACTTC
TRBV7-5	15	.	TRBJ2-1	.	CVRSPPDRAYNEQFF	TGTGTCAGAAGCCCCCCGGACCGGGCATACAATGAGCAGTTCTTC
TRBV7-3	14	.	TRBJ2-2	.	CASSLLANTGELFF	TGTGCCAGCAGCTTACTGGCGAACACCGGGGAGCTGTTTTTT
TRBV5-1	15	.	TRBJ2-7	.	CASSLGGGSSYEQYF	TGCGCCAGCAGCTTGGGAGGGGGTTCCTCCTACGAGCAGTACTTC
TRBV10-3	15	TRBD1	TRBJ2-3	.	CAIRLGDRGTDTQYF	TGTGCCATCAGGCTGGGGGACAGGGGCACAGATACGCAGTATTTT
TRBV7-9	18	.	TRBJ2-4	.	CASSLSASTVPAKNIQYF	TGTGCCAGCAGCTTATCCGCCTCCACAGTTCCAGCCAAAAACATTCAGTACTTC
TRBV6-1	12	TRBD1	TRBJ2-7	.	CASSQGAYEQYF	TGTGCCAGCAGTCAGGGGGCCTACGAGCAGTACTTC
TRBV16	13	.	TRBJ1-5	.	CASSQGSDQPQHF	TGTGCCAGCAGCCAGGGTTCCGATCAGCCCCAGCATTTT
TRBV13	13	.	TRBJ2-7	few	CASSGAPAYEQYF	TGTGCCAGCAGCGGAGCCCCCGCCTACGAGCAGTACTTC
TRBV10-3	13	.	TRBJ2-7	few	CAITSPTTYEQYF	TGTGCCATCACGTCTCCAACCACCTACGAGCAGTACTTC
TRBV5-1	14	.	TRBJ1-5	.	CASSLGPSGQPQHF	TGCGCCAGCAGCTTGGGGCCTAGCGGTCAGCCCCAGCATTTT
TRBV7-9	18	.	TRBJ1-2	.	CASSSGLTLDITNYGYTF	TGTGCCAGCAGCTCGGGACTGACCCTAGATATTACTAACTATGGCTACACCTTC
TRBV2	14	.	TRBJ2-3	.	CASRDSRGGDTQYF	TGTGCCAGCAGGGATTCCAGGGGCGGAGATACGCAGTATTTT
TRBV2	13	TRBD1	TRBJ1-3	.	CASRGTGRNTIYF	TGTGCCAGCAGGGGGACAGGGAGGAACACCATATATTTT
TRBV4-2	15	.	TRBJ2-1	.	CASSQDLVRNNEQFF	TGTGCCAGCAGCCAAGATCTAGTCAGAAACAATGAGCAGTTCTTC
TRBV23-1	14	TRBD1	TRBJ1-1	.	CASSRDRGDTEAFF	TGCGCCAGCAGTAGGGACAGGGGAGACACTGAAGCTTTCTTT
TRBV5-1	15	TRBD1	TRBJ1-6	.	CASRPQGADNSPLHF	TGCGCCAGCAGGCCGCAGGGGGCCGATAATTCACCCCTCCACTTT
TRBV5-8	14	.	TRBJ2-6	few	CASSLRSGANVLTF	TGTGCCAGCAGCTTACGTTCCGGGGCCAACGTCCTGACTTTC
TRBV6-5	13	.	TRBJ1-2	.	CASRARRHYGYTF	TGTGCCAGCAGAGCCCGACGGCACTATGGCTACACCTTC
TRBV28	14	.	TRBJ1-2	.	CASRRLLNNYGYTF	TGTGCCAGCAGGCGTCTTTTGAACAACTATGGCTACACCTTC
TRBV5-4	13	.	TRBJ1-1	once	CASSRDSWTEAFF	TGTGCCAGCAGCCGAGACAGCTGGACTGAAGCTTTCTTT
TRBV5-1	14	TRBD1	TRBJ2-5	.	CASSLQGPGETQYF	TGCGCCAGCAGCTTACAGGGGCCGGGGGAGACCCAGTACTTC
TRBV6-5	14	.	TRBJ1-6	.	CASSWQGRNSPLHF	TGTGCCAGCAGTTGGCAGGGGAGAAATTCACCCCTCCACTTT
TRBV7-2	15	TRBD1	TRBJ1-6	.	CASSPGQGGYSPLHF	TGTGCCAGCAGCCCAGGACAGGGGGGTTATTCACCCCTCCACTTT
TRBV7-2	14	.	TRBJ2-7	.	CASRTTGPSYEQYF	TGTGCCAGCAGGACCACAGGTCCCTCCTACGAGCAGTACTTC
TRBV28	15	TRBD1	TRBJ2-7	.	CASNYMDRVGYEQYF	TGTGCCAGCAATTATATGGACAGGGTGGGTTACGAGCAGTACTTC
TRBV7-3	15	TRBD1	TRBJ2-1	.	CASSERTGMYNEQFF	TGTGCCAGCAGCGAACGGACAGGGATGTACAATGAGCAGTTCTTC
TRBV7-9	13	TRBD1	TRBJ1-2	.	CASDPTGGNGYTF	TGTGCCAGCGATCCGACAGGGGGCAATGGCTACACCTTC